This T cell receptor (beta chain) was profiled in a study of blood T cell repertoires in COVID-19. Study context: From T cells, B-cell-depleted T cells, or PBMCs came the material, which was cDNA or gDNA.

The length of the CDR3 is 15 residues. Looked up from germline, CDR1 is MGHRA and CDR2 is YSYEKL. Original methodology: Amplified reference gene primers provided the basis for estimating nucleated cell counts. Libraries were prepared by immunoSEQ multiplex PCR; TCRdb keeps only in-frame clonotypes and omits some of them. V and J calls and clone size come straight from that table; D and trimming were deduced from the DNA. The repertoire holds some 150,000 clones, about 83% seen once, with roughly 8% in the top ten. Turning to this clone: A read error may produce the germline difference seen at one junction end.

The TCR sequence derives from a woman aged 45-60 years with active or convalescent COVID-19. This chain links TRBV4-1 with TRBJ1-3; D perhaps matches TRBD1 (5 bases). The sequencing input was peripheral blood. The CDR3 DNA is TGCGCCAGCAGCCACGACGACAGCTCTAGAAACACCATATATTTT. Amino acid sequence: CASSHDDSSRNTIYF.